This paragraph reports one T cell receptor beta chain. V trimming: 1 base; J trimming: 4 bases; junction bases outside the gene matches: 7. This CDR3 has 15 amino acids. Germline assignment: CDR1 SGHAT and CDR2 FQNNGV. Per the authors' pipeline: Cell counts per sample came from amplifying reference gene primers. Libraries were prepared by immunoSEQ multiplex PCR; TCRdb keeps only in-frame clonotypes and omits some of them. The V and J calls and clone size are taken from that table; D and trimming were inferred from the DNA. The table shows fewer than 300,000 clones, with 88% occurring only once. This specimen comes from a study of blood T cell repertoires in COVID-19. Across the whole study: Whether acute or convalescent, the COVID-19 samples came from the United States, Italy and Spain. In each case, the material was cDNA or gDNA derived from T cells, B-cell-depleted T cells, or PBMCs.

The TCR sequence derives from a woman aged 30 to 39 with acute or convalescent COVID-19. The chain recombines TRBV11-2 with TRBJ2-7; 7 bases match TRBD2. The sequencing sample was made of peripheral blood. CDR3 sequence reads: CASSLGLADYYEQYF. The CDR3 region has the DNA TGTGCCAGCAGCTTAGGGCTAGCGGATTATTACGAGCAGTACTTC.